This passage covers 9 T cell receptor beta chains from one sample sequenced in a study of cytomegalovirus exposure and HLA in healthy donors. The PCR made use of 60 Vbeta and 13 Jbeta primers. Libraries were prepared by immunoSEQ multiplex PCR; TCRdb keeps only in-frame clonotypes and omits some of them. Altogether fewer than 250,000 clones are present, 82% being singletons, with the ten largest covering roughly 6%. Sequenced input: PBMCs. These receptors originate from a man aged 40-50 years in good health and CMV-seropositive.

The CDR3 protein is CASSIGSGTDTQYF. As DNA, the CDR3 is TGTGCCAGTAGTATAGGTAGCGGCACAGATACGCAGTATTTT. The J gene is TRBJ2-3, the V gene TRBV19, with TRBD2 as a possible D gene (5 bases). Looked up from germline, CDR1 is LNHDA and CDR2 is SQIVND (reference sequence). Deletions cut 1 base from V and 1 base from J, with 6 bases between. The CDR3 runs 14 residues.

In this sample, this clone turned up a few times. CDR3 DNA: TGTGCCAGCAGGACTAGCGGGAGAGTAGAGACCCAGTACTTC. This gives the protein CASRTSGRVETQYF. The rearrangement links TRBV7-9 to TRBJ2-5; TRBD2 agrees at 12 bases. This CDR3 contains 14 residues. Germline V gene data show CDR1 as SEHNR and CDR2 as FQNEAQ (reference sequence). J was trimmed by 4 bases and V by 6 bases; bases with no gene match: 3.

This clone appeared once. This chain joins TRBV6-6 and TRBJ1-5; possibly TRBD1 for D (5 bases). Looked up from germline, CDR1 is MNHNY and CDR2 is SVGAGI (reference sequence). This CDR3 region has 12 residues. The V gene lost 6 bases and the J gene lost 5 bases, with 8 bases spanning the gap. DNA of the CDR3: TGTGCCAGCAGGGCGGGGGATCAGCCCCAGCATTTT. It encodes CASRAGDQPQHF.

This clone was detected a few times. The chain carries TRBV6-6 and TRBJ1-5, with unresolved D. Germline-derived CDR1 and CDR2 are MNHNY and SVGAGI (reference sequence). Trimming cost V 2 bases and J 3 bases, with 14 bases left between them. The length of the CDR3 is 16 residues. The CDR3 sequence: CASSYKEGPANQPQHF. The CDR3 coding sequence is TGTGCCAGCAGTTACAAAGAGGGCCCGGCCAATCAGCCCCAGCATTTT.

The chain couples TRBV6-5 to TRBJ1-3; tentative D call: TRBD1 (5 bases). This CDR3 region has 14 residues. Trimming removed 4 bases at V and 7 bases at J, with 14 bases between. Germline loops: CDR1 MNHEY, CDR2 SVGAGI. CDR3: CASSSQGFGNTIYF. The CDR3 DNA reads TGTGCCAGCAGTTCCCAGGGATTTGGTAACACCATATATTTT.

A single count supports this clone. The chain carries TRBV15 and TRBJ2-1; 9 nucleotides line up with TRBD2. The V segment lost 3 bases and the J segment 3 bases; nucleotides outside the gene matches: 3. The CDR3 has 15 amino acids. Germline values: CDR1 LNHNV, CDR2 YYDKDF (reference sequence). CDR3 loop: CATSRREGLYNEQFF. CDR3 nucleotides: TGTGCCACCAGCAGGCGGGAGGGCCTCTACAATGAGCAGTTCTTC.

The chain has TRBV19 and TRBJ2-3; D is possibly TRBD2 (6 bases). Germline V gene lookup returns CDR1 LNHDA and CDR2 SQIVND (reference sequence). With 6 bases removed from V and 0 bases from J, the gap between germline ends came to 10 bases. There are 14 residues in the CDR3. In DNA, the CDR3 is TGTGCCAGTAGAGCGGGCCCTAGCACAGATACGCAGTATTTT. It encodes CASRAGPSTDTQYF.

This chain connects TRBV30 to TRBJ1-5; D remains ambiguous. Germline V gene sequence: CDR1 GTSNPN, CDR2 SVGIG (reference sequence). Trimming cost V 0 bases and J 1 base, with 22 bases left between them. This CDR3 has 19 amino acids. Written as DNA, the CDR3 is TGTGCCTGGAGTGTACGGGTCCCCACTCCTATTGACAGCAATCAGCCCCAGCATTTT. Protein product: CAWSVRVPTPIDSNQPQHF.

The chain has TRBV5-1 and TRBJ2-7; perhaps TRBD1 as D (5 bases). From germline, CDR1 is SGHRS and CDR2 YFSETQ. V was trimmed by 3 bases and J by 4 bases, leaving 5 bases between them. The CDR3 totals 11 residues. CDR3 DNA sequence: TGCGCCAGCAGCTCAGGGTACGAGCAGTACTTC. This sequence encodes CASSSGYEQYF.